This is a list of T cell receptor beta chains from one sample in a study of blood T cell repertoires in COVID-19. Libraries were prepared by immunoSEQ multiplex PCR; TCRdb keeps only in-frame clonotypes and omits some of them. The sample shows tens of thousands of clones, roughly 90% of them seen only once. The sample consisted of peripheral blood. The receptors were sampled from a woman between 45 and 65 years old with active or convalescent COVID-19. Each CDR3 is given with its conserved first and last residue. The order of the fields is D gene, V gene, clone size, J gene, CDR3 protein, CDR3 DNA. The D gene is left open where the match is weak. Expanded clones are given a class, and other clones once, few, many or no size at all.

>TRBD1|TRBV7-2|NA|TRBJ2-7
CASSWGTGGYEQYF
TGTGCCAGCAGCTGGGGGACAGGGGGCTACGAGCAGTACTTC
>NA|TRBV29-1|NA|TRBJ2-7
CSVEAVGDFSYEQYF
TGCAGCGTTGAAGCCGTAGGGGACTTCTCCTACGAGCAGTACTTC
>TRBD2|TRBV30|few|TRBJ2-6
CASAGAGANVLTF
TGTGCCAGCGCGGGGGCTGGGGCCAACGTCCTGACTTTC
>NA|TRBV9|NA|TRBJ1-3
CASSVGTDSGNTIYF
TGTGCCAGCAGCGTAGGGACAGACTCTGGAAACACCATATATTTT
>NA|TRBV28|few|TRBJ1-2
CASSFSFYGYTF
TGTGCCAGCAGTTTTAGTTTCTATGGCTACACCTTC
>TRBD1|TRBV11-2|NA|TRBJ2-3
CASSLGGTGTDTQYF
TGTGCCAGCAGCTTAGGGGGGACAGGCACAGATACGCAGTATTTT
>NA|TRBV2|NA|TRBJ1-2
CASTVGGLSYGYTF
TGTGCCAGCACCGTGGGGGGTTTGAGCTATGGCTACACCTTC
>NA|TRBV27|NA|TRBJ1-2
CASSSTGRVGGYTF
TGTGCCAGCAGTTCCACAGGACGAGTGGGAGGCTACACCTTC
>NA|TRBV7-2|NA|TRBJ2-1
CASSLGTPYNEQFF
TGTGCCAGCAGCTTAGGGACACCTTACAATGAGCAGTTCTTC
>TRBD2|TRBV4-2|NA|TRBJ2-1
CASSQDRLAGGLSYNEQFF
TGTGCCAGCAGCCAAGACCGACTAGCGGGGGGTCTCTCCTACAATGAGCAGTTCTTC
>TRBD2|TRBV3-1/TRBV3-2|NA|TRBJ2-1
CASSQEGKPVAGGAPGEQFF
TGTGCCAGCAGCCAAGAAGGGAAGCCTGTAGCGGGGGGGGCTCCCGGTGAGCAGTTCTTC
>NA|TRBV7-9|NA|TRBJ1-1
CASSLGTANTEAFF
TGTGCCAGCAGCTTGGGGACTGCCAACACTGAAGCTTTCTTT
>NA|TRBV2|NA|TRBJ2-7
CASSEYRSYEQYF
TGTGCCAGCAGTGAATACAGGTCCTACGAGCAGTACTTC
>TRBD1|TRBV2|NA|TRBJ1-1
CAGTRDSTNTEAFF
TGTGCCGGGACGAGGGACAGTACGAACACTGAAGCTTTCTTT
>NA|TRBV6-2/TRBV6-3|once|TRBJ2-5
CASSYFGEETQYF
TGTGCCAGCAGTTACTTTGGAGAAGAGACCCAGTACTTC
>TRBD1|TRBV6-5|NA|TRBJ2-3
CASGGTGSTDTQYF
TGTGCCAGCGGCGGGACAGGGAGCACAGATACGCAGTATTTT
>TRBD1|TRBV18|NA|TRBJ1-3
CASSPDRDSGNTIYF
TGTGCCAGCTCACCGGACAGGGACTCTGGAAACACCATATATTTT
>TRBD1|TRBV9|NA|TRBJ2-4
CASSVTGGLAKNIQYF
TGTGCCAGCAGCGTGACAGGGGGGCTGGCCAAAAACATTCAGTACTTC
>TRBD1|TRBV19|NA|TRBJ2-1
CASGPGQGPPDEQFF
TGTGCCAGTGGTCCGGGACAGGGACCTCCGGATGAGCAGTTCTTC